Listed below are T cell receptor beta chains from one sample, sequenced in a study of T-cell memory formation after mild COVID-19. TCRdb re-derived calls from the 5' RACE reads in MiXCR, one entry per CDR3 protein. The top ten clones hold about a fifth of a sample with 350,000 or so distinct CDR3 sequences, about an eighth of them seen once. The sequenced sample consisted of PBMCs or a T cell subset sorted from them (not recorded which). These receptors were taken from a man aged 18 to 29 who had mild COVID-19 (a few samples of this study predate the infection). Cell type and time point are not known. The CDR3 runs from the conserved cysteine through the conserved F or W. D genes are given only for firm matches. Clone size, where shown, is once, few, many, or a class for clones that have expanded.

J gene	clone size	V gene	D gene	CDR3 DNA	CDR3 protein
TRBJ1-4	NA	TRBV6-2/TRBV6-3	NA	TGTGCCAGCAGCCCCGGGACGTATGAAAAACTGTTTTTT	CASSPGTYEKLFF
TRBJ2-4	NA	TRBV11-2	TRBD1	TGTGCCAGCAGCTTGTACACAGGGGGCTTAGGCCAAAACATTCAGTACTTC	CASSLYTGGLGQNIQYF
TRBJ2-5	few	TRBV29-1	NA	TGCAGCGCCAGATACCCGGGACTTCAAGAGACCCAGTACTTC	CSARYPGLQETQYF
TRBJ1-1	NA	TRBV4-3	NA	TGCGCCAGCAGCCAAGGACAGTACACTGAAGCTTTCTTT	CASSQGQYTEAFF
TRBJ2-1	NA	TRBV7-3	TRBD2	TGTGCCAGCAGCTTAGCTAGCGGTGAGCAGTTCTTC	CASSLASGEQFF
TRBJ2-7	many	TRBV5-1	NA	TGCGCCAGCAGACTCTTGGGACCGAGAGACGAGCAGTACTTC	CASRLLGPRDEQYF
TRBJ1-4	NA	TRBV3-1	TRBD1	TGTGCCAGCAGCCCGCACGGGACAGGGGTTTCTAATGAAAAACTGTTTTTT	CASSPHGTGVSNEKLFF
TRBJ2-3	NA	TRBV20-1	TRBD2	TGCAGTGGGACCTCAAGCGGGGATGACCTGAATACGCAGTATTTT	CSGTSSGDDLNTQYF
TRBJ1-2	few	TRBV4-1	NA	TGCGCCAGCAGCCAAGAAGCAGTGCAGGGGCAGGCTGGCTACACCTTC	CASSQEAVQGQAGYTF
TRBJ2-7	few	TRBV19	TRBD2	TGTGCCAGTAGTATTGCGAGCGGGGGGGCCCCGACCTACGAGCAGTACTTC	CASSIASGGAPTYEQYF
TRBJ1-6	NA	TRBV28	TRBD1	TGTGCCACCGGGAGACAGGGGTCTTCACCCCTCCACTTT	CATGRQGSSPLHF
TRBJ1-2	NA	TRBV5-1	NA	TGCGCCAGCAGGGCGTCCTATGGCTACACCTTC	CASRASYGYTF
TRBJ2-5	few	TRBV5-8	NA	TGTGCCAGCCTGTTCGGCGGCCAAGAGACCCAGTACTTC	CASLFGGQETQYF
TRBJ2-5	many	TRBV20-1	NA	TGCAGTGCGTCGACAGAACAAGAGACCCAGTACTTC	CSASTEQETQYF
TRBJ2-7	NA	TRBV6-2/TRBV6-3	NA	TGTGCCAGCAGTTATCGACCGTCCTACGAGCAGTACTTC	CASSYRPSYEQYF
TRBJ1-1	NA	TRBV6-6	TRBD1	TGTGCCAGCAGTCACACCAAACAGGGGGGAACTGAAGCTTTCTTT	CASSHTKQGGTEAFF
TRBJ2-2	NA	TRBV12-3/TRBV12-4	NA	TGTGCCAGCAGTGCCGGGACTGAAACCGGGGAGCTGTTTTTT	CASSAGTETGELFF
TRBJ2-3	NA	TRBV5-4	TRBD2	TGTGCCAGCAGCGCCGGACTAGCGGGGGCCACAGATACGCAGTATTTT	CASSAGLAGATDTQYF
TRBJ2-7	few	TRBV5-4	NA	TGTGCCAGCAGCTCGACTCGTGGTCGGGGCTACGAGCAGTACTTC	CASSSTRGRGYEQYF
TRBJ2-7	few	TRBV7-3	TRBD2	TGTGCCAGCAGCTCTTATCAAGCGGGGGCCTACGAGCAGTACTTC	CASSSYQAGAYEQYF
TRBJ2-5	many	TRBV7-9	NA	TGTGCCAGCAGCTTAAATCTAGAGACCCAGTACTTC	CASSLNLETQYF
TRBJ2-1	few	TRBV12-3/TRBV12-4	TRBD2	TGTGCCAGCAACTCCGGGACTAGAAACAATGAGCAGTTCTTC	CASNSGTRNNEQFF
TRBJ1-2	NA	TRBV7-9	TRBD1	TGTGCCAGCAGGCCACAGGGGGTAGGAGTTGGCTACACCTTC	CASRPQGVGVGYTF
TRBJ2-1	NA	TRBV6-6	TRBD2	TGTGCCAGCAGTGGTGGGGGGGTTATTGAGAATGAGCAGTTCTTC	CASSGGGVIENEQFF
TRBJ1-6	NA	TRBV29-1	TRBD1	TGCAGCGTTGCCCACGGACAGGGGGGTTCACCCCTCCACTTT	CSVAHGQGGSPLHF
TRBJ2-1	NA	TRBV11-3	NA	TGTGCCAGCAGCTTATATCGGGCCAATGAGCAGTTCTTC	CASSLYRANEQFF
TRBJ2-1	NA	TRBV7-9	NA	TGTGCCAGCAGCCTCGGGGGTCCGTCCTCCTACAATGAGCAGTTCTTC	CASSLGGPSSYNEQFF
TRBJ2-3	few	TRBV21-1	NA	TGTGCCAGCAGCAAAGAGTGGCAAGGGTCTTCTGTAGATACGCAGTATTTT	CASSKEWQGSSVDTQYF
TRBJ1-1	few	TRBV4-3	NA	TGCGCCAGCAGCCTGAACCTAAAGACTGAAGCTTTCTTT	CASSLNLKTEAFF
TRBJ2-5	few	TRBV5-6	NA	TGTGCCAGCAGCGACCTTGAGCAGGGCGGAGAGACCCAGTACTTC	CASSDLEQGGETQYF
TRBJ2-3	NA	TRBV10-3	TRBD1	TGTGCCACCAGCACACAGGGGACAGATACGCAGTATTTT	CATSTQGTDTQYF
TRBJ2-1	few	TRBV20-1	TRBD2	TGCAGTGCCGCCCTAGCGGGGGGGCCGCATGAGCAGTTCTTC	CSAALAGGPHEQFF
TRBJ2-5	NA	TRBV6-2/TRBV6-3	NA	TGTGCCAGCAGTTACACGGGGTGGGGAGCCCAAGAGACCCAGTACTTC	CASSYTGWGAQETQYF
TRBJ1-6	NA	TRBV2	NA	TGTGCCAGCAGTGCCCAGGGGTTAAAATCACCCCTCCACTTT	CASSAQGLKSPLHF
TRBJ2-2	few	TRBV29-1	NA	TGCAGCTATTACAGGGCCAACACCGGGGAGCTGTTTTTT	CSYYRANTGELFF
TRBJ1-6	NA	TRBV21-1	NA	TGTGCCAGCAGCAAAGCGCTCGGGCGCCTCTCCTATAATTCACCCCTCCACTTT	CASSKALGRLSYNSPLHF
TRBJ2-5	few	TRBV20-1	NA	TGCAGTGCTAGATCCCCGCGCGATACGGGGGAGACCCAGTACTTC	CSARSPRDTGETQYF
TRBJ1-2	few	TRBV9	NA	TGTGCCAGCAGCGTAGATGTAAATTATGGCTACACCTTC	CASSVDVNYGYTF
TRBJ2-5	NA	TRBV7-9	TRBD1	TGTGCCAGCAGCTCCCCCGACAGGGAGCAAGAGACCCAGTACTTC	CASSSPDREQETQYF
TRBJ1-2	NA	TRBV6-2/TRBV6-3	NA	TGTGCCAGCAGACCACCCCGGGGTGGAGAAGGCTACACCTTC	CASRPPRGGEGYTF
TRBJ2-1	NA	TRBV12-3/TRBV12-4	TRBD2	TGTGCCAGCCAGCGGGGCGCCTTCAATGAGCAGTTCTTC	CASQRGAFNEQFF
TRBJ1-5	few	TRBV12-3/TRBV12-4	TRBD1	TGTGCCAGCAGCCGGGGGACAGGGGTTGGGGGTCAGCCCCAGCATTTT	CASSRGTGVGGQPQHF
TRBJ2-1	many	TRBV29-1	TRBD2	TGCAGCGTGGACGCTAGCGGGGGGTACAATGAGCAGTTCTTC	CSVDASGGYNEQFF
TRBJ2-4	many	TRBV12-3/TRBV12-4	NA	TGTGCCAGCAGTTTGGACGTCACGGGAAACATTCAGTACTTC	CASSLDVTGNIQYF
TRBJ1-4	NA	TRBV6-2/TRBV6-3	TRBD1	TGTGCCAGCAGTGAAAAACAGGGGGCGATCGAAAAACTGTTTTTT	CASSEKQGAIEKLFF
TRBJ2-3	NA	TRBV7-9	NA	TGTGCCAGCAGCCCCGGGATTGGGTACACAGATACGCAGTATTTT	CASSPGIGYTDTQYF
TRBJ1-1	NA	TRBV19	NA	TGTGCCAGTAGTATCCCCACTGGGAGCACTGAAGCTTTCTTT	CASSIPTGSTEAFF
TRBJ2-3	NA	TRBV19	NA	TGTGCCAGTAGTAGACAGACGGGCACAGATACGCAGTATTTT	CASSRQTGTDTQYF